Listed below are T cell receptor beta chains from one sample, sequenced in a study of Ad26.COV2.S vaccination and SARS-CoV-2 variants. The table came from immunoSEQ multiplex PCR; TCRdb's copy has only in-frame clones and leaves some out. This table holds 300,000 to 350,000 clones, 70% to 90% found once. The material sequenced was peripheral blood, taken in a trial of Ad26.COV2.S vaccine versus placebo. The source of these receptors is a person aged 18-65 years who received the Ad26.COV2.S COVID-19 vaccine or a placebo. Each CDR3 is given with its conserved first and last residue. A D gene is named only where the DNA matches it firmly. Rows may omit the clone size; those that give it use once, few, many or a size class.

J	size	V	D	DNA	CDR3
TRBJ1-3	NA	TRBV9	TRBD1	TGTGCCAGCAGCGCAGGGGGTTCTGGAAACACCATATATTTT	CASSAGGSGNTIYF
TRBJ2-3	NA	TRBV29-1	NA	TGCAGCGTCATGGGACTCCCGAAAGACACAGATACGCAGTATTTT	CSVMGLPKDTDTQYF
TRBJ1-6	NA	TRBV3-1/TRBV3-2	TRBD1	TGTGCCAGCAGCCAAGACCCGCCGGGACAGGGTTCACCCCTCCACTTT	CASSQDPPGQGSPLHF
TRBJ2-3	NA	TRBV19	NA	TGTGCCAGTAGTATATATGGCGGGGCGGACACAGATACGCAGTATTTT	CASSIYGGADTDTQYF
TRBJ2-4	NA	TRBV6-5	TRBD1	TGTGCCAGCAACGGACAGGGGAAAAACATTCAGTACTTC	CASNGQGKNIQYF
TRBJ2-1	NA	TRBV28	TRBD2	TGTGCCAGCGGACGAGGACTAGCGGCCAATGAGCAGTTCTTC	CASGRGLAANEQFF
TRBJ2-3	NA	TRBV6-5	NA	TGTGCCAGCAGTTACCCGGGGGCAGATACGCAGTATTTT	CASSYPGADTQYF
TRBJ2-7	NA	TRBV6-5	TRBD2	TGTGCCACCCACCCGGGGGGGACAATATCCTACGAGCAGTACTTC	CATHPGGTISYEQYF
TRBJ2-3	NA	TRBV7-8	TRBD1	TGTGCCAGCAGCACATACAGGGGGCATAAAGATACGCAGTATTTT	CASSTYRGHKDTQYF
TRBJ2-1	NA	TRBV7-2	TRBD2	TGTGCCAGCAGCTCCTGGGGGGAGGGCTACAATGAGCAGTTCTTC	CASSSWGEGYNEQFF
TRBJ2-7	NA	TRBV5-6	NA	TGTGCCAGCAGCGAACGAACCCTGACAACAGCCGCCTACGAGCAGTACTTC	CASSERTLTTAAYEQYF
TRBJ2-6	once	TRBV6-6	NA	TGTGCCAGCAGCGCAGAAGGGGTCTCTGGGGCCAACGTCCTGACTTTC	CASSAEGVSGANVLTF
TRBJ2-7	NA	TRBV7-6	NA	TGTGCCAGCAGCTTGAGAGCAGGGACGGCCTACGAGCAGTACTTC	CASSLRAGTAYEQYF
TRBJ1-2	NA	TRBV20-1	NA	TGCAGTGCTAGTAGGCCGCGGGGGGGCCTAGTCGATGGCTACACCTTC	CSASRPRGGLVDGYTF
TRBJ1-1	NA	TRBV10-2	NA	TGCGCCAGCAGCCGCGGGGACTGGTACACTGAAGCTTTCTTT	CASSRGDWYTEAFF
TRBJ2-7	NA	TRBV7-6	TRBD1	TGTGCCAGCAGCTTAGCACCGGGACAGACACTTTCCTACGAGCAGTACTTC	CASSLAPGQTLSYEQYF
TRBJ2-7	NA	TRBV5-1	NA	TGCGCCAGCAGCCCCGACGGGAACTCCTACGAGCAGTACTTC	CASSPDGNSYEQYF
TRBJ2-7	once	TRBV9	NA	TGTGCCAGTTCGCAGGGTTACGAGCAGTACTTC	CASSQGYEQYF
TRBJ2-7	NA	TRBV21-1	NA	TGTGCCAGCCCCCGGGGCCCTGTTGGGTTAGTGCAGTACTTC	CASPRGPVGLVQYF
TRBJ1-2	NA	TRBV19	TRBD1	TGTGCCAGTATGCCCTCCGGACAGGTCAAGGGCTACACCTTC	CASMPSGQVKGYTF
TRBJ2-1	NA	TRBV3-1/TRBV3-2	TRBD1	TGTGCCAGCAGCCAAGCGGGACAGGGGGGGTACAATGAGCAGTTCTTC	CASSQAGQGGYNEQFF
TRBJ1-1	NA	TRBV7-8	NA	TGTGCCAGCAGCTTAGCAGGGAACACTGAAGCTTTCTTT	CASSLAGNTEAFF